The 15 T cell receptor beta chains reported below all come from one sample, sequenced in a study of post-analysis software for immune sequencing data. Antigens of these TCRs are unknown. The TCR beta cDNA libraries contained unique molecular identifiers. TCRdb analysed the PCR reads with MiXCR anew, one entry per CDR3 protein. The table lists under 650,000 distinct CDR3 sequences, around 40% of them singletons. Overall study findings and caveats: Among 5 or 6 TRBV segments more frequent in patients than controls were TRBV5-6, TRBV5-1 and TRBV20-1.

Sequenced: blood. The receptors were gathered from a girl aged 10-17 years with multiple sclerosis.

The J gene is TRBJ1-5, the V gene TRBV12-3 or TRBV12-4, with TRBD1 as a possible D gene (5 bases). The ends were cut back, 6 bases at V and 0 bases at J, with 21 bases in the middle. The CDR3 covers 18 residues. The CDR3 protein is CASRMSSRGLLSNQPQHF. The CDR3 coding sequence is TGTGCCAGCAGGATGTCCAGCCGGGGCCTCCTTAGCAATCAGCCCCAGCATTTT.

In its sample, this clonotype was seen a few times. Germline and junction disagree at one end, which may indicate a read error. The chain has TRBV6-5 and TRBJ2-7, with TRBD2 identical over 8 bases. The CDR3 runs 15 residues. Germline lookup yields CDR1 MNHEY and CDR2 SVGAGI. Written as DNA, the CDR3 is TGTGCCAGCACTTACGTAGCGGGGAGCTCCTACGAGCAGTACTTC. Amino acid sequence: CASTYVAGSSYEQYF.

This clonotype came up a few times. V is TRBV28 and J is TRBJ2-3, with 9 bases aligning to TRBD1. CDR3 size: 15 residues. V was clipped by 7 bases and J by 2 bases; unmatched bases: 7. The germline CDR1 and CDR2 sequences are MDHEN and SYDVKM. The DNA of the CDR3 is TGTGCCAGCACAAAGCGGACAGGGGACACAGATACGCAGTATTTT. Its translation is CASTKRTGDTDTQYF.

V usage is TRBV5-5 and J usage is TRBJ2-5; D may be TRBD1 or TRBD2 (5 bases each). V was pared by 0 bases and J by 3 bases, with 21 bases between. The CDR3 has 18 residues. From germline, CDR1 is SGHKS and CDR2 YYEKEE (reference sequence). The CDR3 loop reads CASSLAKKEVRGKETQYF. In DNA, the CDR3 is TGTGCCAGCAGCTTGGCCAAAAAAGAAGTGAGGGGTAAAGAGACCCAGTACTTC.

V usage is TRBV12-3 or TRBV12-4 and J usage is TRBJ1-1; 8 nucleotides agree with TRBD1. V lost 6 bases to trimming and J lost 4 bases; unmatched junction nucleotides: 16. The CDR3 totals 17 residues. The CDR3 DNA follows: TGTGCCAGCAGGAGACAGGGGCCTGACCTTTGGAGCACTGAAGCTTTCTTT. Protein: CASRRQGPDLWSTEAFF.

This clonotype was seen a handful of times. The chain recombines TRBV5-6 with TRBJ2-7; TRBD1 aligns across 9 bases. CDR3 length equals 14 residues. V lost 6 bases and J lost 3; bases outside the gene matches: 7. Germline V gene sequence: CDR1 SGHDT, CDR2 YYEEEE. CDR3: CASTRTGENYEQYF. Here the CDR3 DNA reads TGTGCCAGCACCAGGACAGGGGAGAACTACGAGCAGTACTTC.

The V and J genes are TRBV5-1 and TRBJ1-1; 8 positions agree with TRBD1. Germline-derived CDR1 and CDR2 are SGHRS and YFSETQ. The V and J ends lost 3 bases and 0 bases, in that order; junction bases with no gene match: 4. The CDR3 runs 15 residues. This chain's CDR3 is CASSSGQALNTEAFF. The CDR3 DNA is TGCGCCAGCAGCTCGGGACAGGCTTTGAACACTGAAGCTTTCTTT.

This clonotype came up a few times. V and J are TRBV11-2 and TRBJ2-5; D uncertain. Near its end, the DNA agrees better with TRBJ2-7, so the J call may be wrong. The CDR3 consists of 12 residues. Germline lookup yields CDR1 SGHAT and CDR2 FQNNGV. The CDR3 DNA reads TGTGCCAGCAGCCCGCTAGTTGACGAGCAGTACTTC. Its translation is CASSPLVDEQYF.

This clonotype was seen a few times. V usage is TRBV7-9 and J usage is TRBJ2-1; no firm D call. The CDR3 is 15 residues long. The ends were cut back, 5 bases at V and 3 bases at J, with 14 bases in the middle. Germline V CDR1 and CDR2: SEHNR, FQNEAQ (reference sequence). CDR3 sequence: CASSPDGLLYNEQFF. CDR3 DNA: TGTGCCAGCAGCCCGGACGGCCTCCTCTACAATGAGCAGTTCTTC.

V is TRBV20-1 and J is TRBJ2-5, with D possibly being TRBD1 (8 bases). V dropped 6 bases and J dropped 2 bases, with 16 bases sitting between them. Germline V gene sequence: CDR1 DFQATT, CDR2 SNEGSKA (reference sequence). This CDR3 is 14 amino acids long. The CDR3 bases are TGCAGTGCCCAAACAGGGGGGGGACAAGAGACCCAGTACTTC. The encoded protein is CSAQTGGGQETQYF.

V and J are TRBV20-1 and TRBJ2-3; 8 positions agree with TRBD2. V was clipped by 1 base and J by 3 bases; unmatched bases: 0. Germline assignment: CDR1 DFQATT and CDR2 SNEGSKA (reference sequence). The length of the CDR3 is 13 residues. CDR3 protein: CSARGGGTDTQYF. The DNA for the CDR3 is TGCAGTGCTAGAGGCGGGGGGACAGATACGCAGTATTTT.

This clonotype turned up a few times. This chain's CDR3 is CASSLAGGHYEQYF. The CDR3 coding sequence is TGTGCCAGCAGCTTAGCGGGAGGTCACTACGAGCAGTACTTC. The chain employs TRBV7-2 and TRBJ2-7, with D perhaps matching TRBD2 (6 bases). Trimming removed 0 bases from V and 3 bases from J, with 9 bases in between. This CDR3 has 14 amino acids. CDR1 is SGHTA, CDR2 FQGNSA, per germline.

This clonotype was observed a single time. V usage is TRBV20-1 and J usage is TRBJ1-2; 8 bases agree with TRBD1. CDR3 length: 15 residues. Germline trimming cut 2 bases from V and 2 bases from J; bases unmatched to any gene: 7. Looked up from germline, CDR1 is DFQATT and CDR2 is SNEGSKA (reference sequence). This chain's CDR3 is CSARRGQGLNYGYTF. CDR3 bases: TGCAGTGCTAGAAGAGGACAGGGCCTCAACTATGGCTACACCTTC.

This clonotype was counted only a few times. J is TRBJ2-4 and V is TRBV20-1; tentatively, D is TRBD1 or TRBD2 (5 bases each). Near its end, the DNA agrees better with TRBJ2-7, so the J call may be wrong. The CDR3 extends over 13 amino acids. Per the germline V gene, CDR1 is DFQATT and CDR2 is SNEGSKA (reference sequence). For the CDR3, the DNA is TGCAGTGCCCCGACCCACGGGGACGACGAGCAGTACTTC. This sequence encodes CSAPTHGDDEQYF.

This clonotype was seen once. The rearrangement links TRBV6-5 to TRBJ1-1; possibly TRBD1 for D (5 bases). Trimming took off 2 bases at V and 8 bases at J, with 12 bases between the two ends. This CDR3 is built from 13 residues. Germline CDR1 and CDR2: MNHEY and SVGAGI. CDR3 bases: TGTGCCAGCAGTTACCGGGCAGGGCGGGAAGCTTTCTTT. It specifies CASSYRAGREAFF.